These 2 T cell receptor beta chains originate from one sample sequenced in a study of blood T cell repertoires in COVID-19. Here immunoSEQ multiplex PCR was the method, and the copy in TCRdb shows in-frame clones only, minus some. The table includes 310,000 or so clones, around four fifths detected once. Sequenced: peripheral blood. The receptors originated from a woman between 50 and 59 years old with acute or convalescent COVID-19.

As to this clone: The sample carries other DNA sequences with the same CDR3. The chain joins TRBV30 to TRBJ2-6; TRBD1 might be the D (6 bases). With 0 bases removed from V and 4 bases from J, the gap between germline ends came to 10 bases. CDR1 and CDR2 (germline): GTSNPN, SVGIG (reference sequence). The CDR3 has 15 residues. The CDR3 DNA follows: TGTGCCTGGAGTGTACAGGGCGCCGGGGCCAACGTCCTGACTTTC. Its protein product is CAWSVQGAGANVLTF.

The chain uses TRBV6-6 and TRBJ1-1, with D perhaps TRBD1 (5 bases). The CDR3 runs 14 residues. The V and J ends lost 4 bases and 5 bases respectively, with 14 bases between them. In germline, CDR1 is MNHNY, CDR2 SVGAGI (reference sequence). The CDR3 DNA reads TGTGCCAGCAGTTTTCTCCAGGGAAGGACTGAAGCTTTCTTT. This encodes CASSFLQGRTEAFF.